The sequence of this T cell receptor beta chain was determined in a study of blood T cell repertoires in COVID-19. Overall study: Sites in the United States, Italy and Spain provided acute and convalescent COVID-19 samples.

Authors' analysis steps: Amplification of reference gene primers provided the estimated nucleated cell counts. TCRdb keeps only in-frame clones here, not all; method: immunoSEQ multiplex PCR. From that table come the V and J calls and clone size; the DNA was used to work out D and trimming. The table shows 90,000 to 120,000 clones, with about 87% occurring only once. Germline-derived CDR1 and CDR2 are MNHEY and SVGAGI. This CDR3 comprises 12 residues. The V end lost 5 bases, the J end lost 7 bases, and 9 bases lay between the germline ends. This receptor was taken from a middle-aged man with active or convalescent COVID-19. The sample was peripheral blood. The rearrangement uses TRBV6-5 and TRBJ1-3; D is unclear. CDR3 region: CASSTPGNTIYF. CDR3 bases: TGTGCCAGCAGTACGCCGGGTAACACCATATATTTT.